What follows is one T cell receptor (beta chain) and its context. Its antigen is as yet unknown. The data derive from a study of cytomegalovirus exposure and HLA in healthy donors. Unrecorded immune exposure was likely among donors, who were nominally healthy when sampled. Study findings and constraints: The study put about 180 TCR beta chains on its list as cytomegalovirus-associated. A few chains tied to CMV proved CMV antigen-specific in vitro. Immune exposure information comprised only CMV serostatus.

PCR used 60 Vbeta primers and 13 Jbeta primers. Profiling relied on immunoSEQ multiplex PCR, and the TCRdb table lists in-frame clones only, not all of them. This sample's table has around 150,000 clones. The sequence came from a man aged 35 to 55 in good health and CMV-seronegative. Source material: PBMCs.

The CDR3 nucleotides are TGTGCCAGCTCACCACCGGTAGGGGTGTGGGCAGATACGCAGTATTTT. This encodes CASSPPVGVWADTQYF. The V call is TRBV18, the J call TRBJ2-3, with D perhaps TRBD1 (5 bases). Germline V lookup: CDR1 KGHSH, CDR2 LQKENI. Between the trimmed V and J ends, which lost 0 bases and 4 bases, there was a span of 14 bases. The length of the CDR3 is 16 residues. The full variable domain, in which reference TRBV18 and TRBJ2-3 provide the parts outside the CDR3, is NAGVMQNPRHLVRRRGQEARLRCSPMKGHSHVYWYRQLPEEGLKFMVYLQKENIIDESGMPKERFSAEFPKEGPSILRIQQVVRGDSAAYFCASSPPVGVWADTQYFGPGTRLTVL.